Listed here are 4 T cell receptor beta chains from one sample, sequenced in a study of OX40 agonist ivuxolimab in advanced cancers. Produced via immunoSEQ multiplex PCR; TCRdb's table is partial and in-frame only. The repertoire holds about 110,000 clones, with approximately 90% as singletons. The material was CD4+ or CD8+ T cells sorted from blood, obtained in a trial of the OX40 agonist ivuxolimab. Receptors were obtained from an adult with an advanced solid tumor such as melanoma, head and neck, liver or kidney cancer.

The genes are TRBV30 and TRBJ2-3; 7 bases fit TRBD1. With V trimmed by 4 bases and J by 6 bases, 10 bases remained unmatched. The length of the CDR3 is 14 residues. Germline V gene sequence: CDR1 GTSNPN, CDR2 SVGIG (reference sequence). CDR3 sequence reads: CAWKAGGLSDTQYF. CDR3 nucleotides: TGTGCCTGGAAAGCAGGGGGTCTGTCGGATACGCAGTATTTT.

The gene calls are TRBV11-3 and TRBJ2-1, with 7 bases identical to TRBD2. CDR1 SGHNT and CDR2 YENEEA come from the germline V gene. This CDR3 comprises 15 residues. V shed 5 bases and J 6 bases; nucleotides not matched to a gene: 10. The CDR3: CASSRTRGLSNEQFF. As DNA, the CDR3 is TGTGCCAGCAGCCGGACTAGAGGATTGAGCAATGAGCAGTTCTTC.

The CDR3 is CASSYLYGGTVNEQFF. In DNA, the CDR3 is TGTGCCAGCAGTTATTTGTACGGGGGTACCGTCAATGAGCAGTTCTTC. V and J are TRBV27 and TRBJ2-1, with D possibly being TRBD2 (6 bases). Between the trimmed V and J ends, which lost 4 bases and 6 bases, there was a span of 19 bases. The CDR3 length is 16 residues. Germline CDR1 and CDR2: MNHEY and SMNVEV (reference sequence).

The V and J genes are TRBV5-1 and TRBJ1-1, with no clear D. Trimming cost V 0 bases and J 8 bases, with 11 bases left between them. Germline V gene lookup returns CDR1 SGHRS and CDR2 YFSETQ. This CDR3 is 13 amino acids long. The chain's CDR3 is CASSLEGGTEAFF. CDR3 coding DNA: TGCGCCAGCAGCTTGGAAGGAGGCACCGAAGCTTTCTTT.